The 23 T cell receptor beta chains given below trace back to one sample, sequenced in a study of blood T cell repertoires in COVID-19. Assay used: immunoSEQ multiplex PCR; TCRdb lists only in-frame clones, some missing. The sample shows around 41,000 clones, over 70% of them seen only once. The sequenced sample consisted of peripheral blood. These receptor sequences come from a woman aged 80 or over with active or convalescent COVID-19.

This chain joins TRBV28 and TRBJ2-2; the D gene is possibly TRBD1 (5 bases). This CDR3 contains 15 residues. Germline CDR1 is MDHEN and CDR2 is SYDVKM. The germline V and J ends were trimmed by 3 bases and 4 bases, with 12 bases remaining between them. Here the CDR3 reads CASSLEGAGTGELFF. The CDR3 region has the DNA TGTGCCAGCAGTTTGGAAGGGGCTGGCACCGGGGAGCTGTTTTTT. Combining the CDR3 with reference TRBV28 and TRBJ2-2 gives the whole variable domain DVKVTQSSRYLVKRTGEKVFLECVQDMDHENMFWYRQDPGLGLRLIYFSYDVKMKEKGDIPEGYSVSREKKERFSLILESASTNQTSMYLCASSLEGAGTGELFFGEGSRLTVL.

The chain couples TRBV24-1 to TRBJ2-1; TRBD2 aligns across 7 bases. Germline CDR1 KGHDR, CDR2 SFDVKD. The J segment lost 7 bases and the V segment lost 12 bases, leaving 2 bases of the junction unmatched. The CDR3 is made up of 10 amino acids. The CDR3 region has the DNA TGTGCCGGGGGGGTTAATGAGCAGTTCTTC. Translated: CAGGVNEQFF.

The chain recombines TRBV30 with TRBJ2-3; 9 bases are shared with TRBD2. There are 17 residues in the CDR3. Germline CDR1 is GTSNPN and CDR2 is SVGIG (reference sequence). V lost 6 bases and J lost 5; bases outside the gene matches: 18. DNA of the CDR3: TGTGCCTGCAAGGTGTGGAGCGGGAGGACGAAACGAGATACGCAGTATTTT. Translating gives CACKVWSGRTKRDTQYF.

In its sample, this clone was seen a few times. The chain recombines TRBV4-3 with TRBJ1-2; 7 bases fit TRBD1. The CDR3 is 14 residues long. V dropped 2 bases and J dropped 14; count of bases not matched to a gene: 14. Germline V gene sequence: CDR1 LGHNA, CDR2 YSLEER. The CDR3 DNA reads TGCGCCAGCAGCCAAAACAGGGGAATAAAAAGTTATACCTTC. Protein product: CASSQNRGIKSYTF.

The genes are TRBV10-2 and TRBJ1-1; 9 positions match TRBD1. V shed 7 bases and J 3 bases; nucleotides not matched to a gene: 9. The CDR3 is 15 residues long. Germline lookup yields CDR1 WSHSY and CDR2 SAAADI. The CDR3 spells CASINRGRLDTEAFF. The CDR3 DNA reads as TGCGCCAGCATCAACAGGGGGCGGTTGGACACTGAAGCTTTCTTT.

This clone was recorded many times. The V and J genes are TRBV7-9 and TRBJ1-2, with TRBD1 identical over 8 bases. Looked up from germline, CDR1 is SEHNR and CDR2 is FQNEAQ (reference sequence). V lost 8 bases and J lost 5; bases outside the gene matches: 13. CDR3 length: 15 amino acids. In DNA form, the CDR3 reads TGTGCCAGCCACCCAGGACAGGGAAGTGGGTATGGCTACACCTTC. Residues: CASHPGQGSGYGYTF.

In DNA form, the CDR3 reads TGTGCCAGCAGTCGTCGACAGCTCAATCAGCCCCAGCATTTT. Protein product: CASSRRQLNQPQHF. The V gene is TRBV28, the J gene TRBJ1-5; D possibly corresponds to TRBD1 (5 bases). V dropped 5 bases and J dropped 3 bases, with 11 bases sitting between them. The V gene's germline CDR1 is MDHEN and CDR2 SYDVKM. The CDR3 spans 14 residues.

The CDR3 sequence is CASSLLGQGLRVNTEAFF. In nucleotides, the CDR3 is TGTGCCAGCAGTTTACTCGGACAGGGATTAAGGGTGAACACTGAAGCTTTCTTT. This chain uses TRBV28 with TRBJ1-1; TRBD1 agrees at 8 bases. This CDR3 region has 18 residues. Germline CDR1 reads MDHEN; CDR2 reads SYDVKM. V trimming: 2 bases; J trimming: 0 bases; junction bases outside the gene matches: 11.

This clone was seen a handful of times. V is TRBV7-9 and J is TRBJ2-7; 7 bases are a match to TRBD1. The J segment lost 5 bases and the V segment lost 4 bases, leaving 2 bases of the junction unmatched. Germline CDR1 is SEHNR and CDR2 is FQNEAQ (reference sequence). This CDR3 has 12 residues. The CDR3, as DNA: TGTGCCAGCAGCTCCACAGGGGACGAGCAGTACTTC. Protein sequence: CASSSTGDEQYF.

The gene calls are TRBV5-1 and TRBJ2-1, with 9 bases that match TRBD1. The CDR3 extends over 16 amino acids. In germline, CDR1 is SGHRS, CDR2 YFSETQ. V lost 3 bases, J lost 5 bases, and 9 bases stayed unmatched. This chain's CDR3 is CASSWAGTGSHNEQFF. CDR3 sequence (DNA): TGCGCCAGCAGCTGGGCCGGGACAGGGAGCCACAATGAGCAGTTCTTC.

The chain recombines TRBV29-1 with TRBJ2-2; 7 bases map to TRBD2. This CDR3 region has 16 residues. J gave up 2 bases and V 4 bases, and 10 bases lay outside the gene matches. Germline CDR1 reads SQVTM; CDR2 reads ANQGSEA. DNA for the CDR3: TGCAGCGTTGTCGGGCCTAGCGGCTTTAACACCGGGGAGCTGTTTTTT. Translation gives CSVVGPSGFNTGELFF.

V gene TRBV11-1 combines with J gene TRBJ1-4; D unclear. V shed 4 bases and J shed 8 bases, with 14 bases lying between them. The germline V gene encodes CDR1 SGHAT and CDR2 FQDESV (reference sequence). This CDR3 contains 14 residues. For the CDR3, the DNA is TGTGCCAGCAGCTCGGGGATGGTTCGCGAAAAACTGTTTTTT. It is translated as CASSSGMVREKLFF.

The CDR3 is CASSVVASGTNTQYF. Here the CDR3 DNA reads TGTGCCAGCAGCGTAGTCGCTAGCGGGACAAATACGCAGTATTTT. This rearrangement joins TRBV9 to TRBJ2-3; 9 positions agree with TRBD2. J lost 7 bases, V lost 0 bases, and 6 bases had no gene match. The germline CDR1 and CDR2 sequences are SGDLS and YYNGEE. This CDR3 contains 15 residues. The full variable domain, in which reference TRBV9 and TRBJ2-3 provide the parts outside the CDR3, is DSGVTQTPKHLITATGQRVTLRCSPRSGDLSVYWYQQSLDQGLQFLIQYYNGEERAKGNILERFSAQQFPDLHSELNLSSLELGDSALYFCASSVVASGTNTQYFGPGTRLTVL.

In this sample, this clone turned up a few times. V is TRBV28 and J is TRBJ1-6; perhaps TRBD1 as D (6 bases). CDR1 and CDR2 (germline): MDHEN, SYDVKM. Trimming stripped 6 bases from V and 7 bases from J, with 13 bases between. The CDR3 is 14 amino acids. CDR3: CASSITGLNSPLHF. The CDR3 bases are TGTGCCAGCAGCATAACAGGGCTGAATTCACCCCTCCACTTT. The full variable domain, completed using reference TRBV28 and TRBJ1-6, is DVKVTQSSRYLVKRTGEKVFLECVQDMDHENMFWYRQDPGLGLRLIYFSYDVKMKEKGDIPEGYSVSREKKERFSLILESASTNQTSMYLCASSITGLNSPLHFGNGTRLTVT.

This clone has just a few counts. The chain carries TRBV7-2 and TRBJ2-1; TRBD2 aligns across 9 bases. The V and J ends lost 3 bases and 2 bases, in that order; junction bases with no gene match: 5. The CDR3 sequence is 16 residues long. CDR1 is SGHTA, CDR2 FQGNSA, per germline. CDR3 DNA sequence: TGTGCCAGCAGCTTTGTTGCGGGAGGGCCCTACAATGAGCAGTTCTTC. Encoded protein: CASSFVAGGPYNEQFF.

This chain links TRBV7-3 with TRBJ2-1, with D unclear. The germline V gene has CDR1 SGHTA and CDR2 FQGTGA. V lost 2 bases and J lost 7, with 9 bases in between. The CDR3 runs 13 residues. The DNA of the CDR3 is TGTGCCAGCAGCTTATCTGTCTCGAATGAGCAGTTCTTC. It codes for CASSLSVSNEQFF.

This sequence joins TRBV5-4 and TRBJ2-7, with TRBD1 matching over 8 bases. The CDR3 covers 12 residues. The germline V gene has CDR1 SGHNT and CDR2 YYREEE (reference sequence). V lost 4 bases to trimming and J lost 3 bases; unmatched junction nucleotides: 0. CDR3 DNA: TGTGCCAGCAGCGGACAGGGCTACGAGCAGTACTTC. Protein product: CASSGQGYEQYF.

This chain links TRBV5-1 with TRBJ1-1; 9 bases align to TRBD1. Germline V gene sequence: CDR1 SGHRS, CDR2 YFSETQ. V dropped 3 bases and J dropped 0; count of bases not matched to a gene: 6. CDR3 length equals 16 residues. The CDR3 DNA sequence: TGCGCCAGCAGCTCCGGGACAGGGTCAATGAACACTGAAGCTTTCTTT. It translates to CASSSGTGSMNTEAFF.

This clone was detected a few times. The rearrangement links TRBV4-2 to TRBJ2-2, with D possibly TRBD2 on 6 matching bases. Per the germline V gene, CDR1 is LGHNA and CDR2 is YNFKEQ. The V end was cut by 1 base, the J end by 2 bases, with 11 bases between. The length of the CDR3 is 16 residues. The CDR3 loop is CASSQGTNLNTGELFF. The CDR3 DNA is TGTGCCAGCAGCCAAGGGACTAACCTAAACACCGGGGAGCTGTTTTTT.

V is TRBV2 and J is TRBJ2-1, with 9 positions matching TRBD2. Germline CDR1 and CDR2: SNHLY and FYNNEI. Germline trimming cut 6 bases from V and 4 bases from J; bases unmatched to any gene: 7. The CDR3 length is 15 residues. The DNA of the CDR3 is TGTGCCAGCAGCCCACTAGCGGGTACATACAATGAGCAGTTCTTC. Its translation: CASSPLAGTYNEQFF.

The V and J genes are TRBV24-1 and TRBJ2-1, with TRBD1 as a possible D gene (6 bases). Trimming took off 7 bases at V and 2 bases at J, with 11 bases between the two ends. Germline CDR1 is KGHDR and CDR2 is SFDVKD. The CDR3 contains 14 residues. CDR3 sequence: CATRDSQPYNEQFF. The CDR3, as DNA: TGTGCCACCAGGGACAGCCAGCCCTACAATGAGCAGTTCTTC.

The chain recombines TRBV19 with TRBJ1-5, with D perhaps TRBD1 (5 bases). The ends were cut back, 2 bases at V and 5 bases at J, with 10 bases in the middle. The CDR3 extends over 14 amino acids. The germline V gene encodes CDR1 LNHDA and CDR2 SQIVND (reference sequence). The CDR3 nucleotides read TGTGCCAGTAGTATAACCACAGGCTATCAGCCCCAGCATTTT. Translated, it gives CASSITTGYQPQHF.

This clone was found once. This rearrangement joins TRBV28 to TRBJ1-6; D may be TRBD1 (6 bases). The CDR3 sequence is 14 residues long. Trimming left V 6 bases short and J 3 bases short, with 9 bases between. The germline CDR1 and CDR2 sequences are MDHEN and SYDVKM. CDR3 DNA: TGTGCCAGCAGGGGAGGGGGCTATAATTCACCCCTCCACTTT. It yields the protein CASRGGGYNSPLHF.